The 15 T cell receptor beta chains below all came from one sample that was sequenced in a study of CD8+ T cells in alopecia areata. Treatment here: oral pan-JAK inhibitor, 5-10 mg twice daily. RNA, once extracted, was reverse transcribed into cDNA for use as the sequencing template. Sequencing used immunoSEQ multiplex PCR; TCRdb keeps in-frame clones, though not all of them. Here the sample spans a few hundred thousand clones, around two fifths being singletons. The sequencing used CD4+ T cells sorted from blood, collected at approximately week 37, from a patient treated with tofacitinib. The receptor source for this set is a human donor with alopecia areata.

This clone has only a few counts. The J gene is TRBJ2-6, the V gene TRBV7-2; D is uncertain. Germline V gene sequence: CDR1 SGHTA, CDR2 FQGNSA. The CDR3 consists of 16 residues. V lost 7 bases, J lost 0 bases, and 13 bases lay in between. Here the CDR3 DNA reads TGTGCCAGCACCTCCTCATCGACCTCTGGGGCCAACGTCCTGACTTTC. Translating it yields CASTSSSTSGANVLTF.

By share, this clone ranks as medium-sized. The genes are TRBV15 and TRBJ2-6, with D perhaps given as TRBD1 or TRBD2 (5 bases each). This CDR3 region has 13 residues. The germline CDR1 and CDR2 sequences are LNHNV and YYDKDF (reference sequence). V was shortened by 6 bases and J by 2 bases, with 5 bases between the two germline ends. This chain's CDR3 is CATRGAGANVLTF. CDR3 in DNA: TGTGCCACCAGGGGGGCTGGGGCCAACGTCCTGACTTTC.

The chain links TRBV6-5 to TRBJ1-1; a weak D match, TRBD1 (5 bases). V was pared by 5 bases and J by 2 bases, with 9 bases between. The CDR3 has 13 amino acids. Germline values: CDR1 MNHEY, CDR2 SVGAGI. The chain's CDR3 is CASSRGTNTEAFF. The CDR3 region has the DNA TGTGCCAGCAGTCGCGGGACCAACACTGAAGCTTTCTTT.

The genes are TRBV7-8 and TRBJ2-7; D possibly corresponds to TRBD2 (5 bases). CDR1 is SGHVS and CDR2 is FQNEAQ in the germline V gene. Trimming removed 4 bases from V and 7 bases from J, with 14 bases in between. The CDR3 is 13 residues long. The CDR3 region has the DNA TGTGCCAGCAGCTCCGTTGCTCGGGGAGAGCAGTACTTC. Amino acids: CASSSVARGEQYF.

This sequence joins TRBV29-1 and TRBJ2-7; 12 nucleotides match TRBD2. Germline V lookup: CDR1 SQVTM, CDR2 ANQGSEA. V lost 6 bases, J lost 2 bases, and 5 bases stayed unmatched. This CDR3 comprises 14 residues. The CDR3 coding sequence is TGCAGCGTCGCTAGCGGGAGGGCCCCCTACGAGCAGTACTTC. Translation: CSVASGRAPYEQYF.

In this sample, this clone turned up a few times. At one boundary the junction diverges from the germline segment, which might be a read error. The chain is built from TRBV6-5 and TRBJ1-1; D gene uncertain. This CDR3 has 13 residues. Germline V gene data show CDR1 as MNHEY and CDR2 as SVGAGI. CDR3 coding DNA: TGTGCCATCAGTCGACACTTGAACACTGAAGCTTTCTTT. Its protein product is CAISRHLNTEAFF.

On this clone: Different DNA sequences within this sample yield the same CDR3. This chain joins TRBV7-2 and TRBJ2-7; 11 nucleotides align to TRBD2. This CDR3 comprises 16 residues. Germline CDR1 SGHTA, CDR2 FQGNSA. The V and J ends lost 1 base and 4 bases, in that order; junction bases with no gene match: 6. The CDR3 protein is CASSLEGTSGSYEQYF. Here the CDR3 DNA reads TGTGCCAGCAGCTTAGAAGGGACTAGCGGATCTTACGAGCAGTACTTC. Using reference TRBV7-2 and TRBJ2-7 for the parts outside the CDR3, the full variable domain is GAGVSQSPSNKVTEKGKDVELRCDPISGHTALYWYRQSLGQGLEFLIYFQGNSAPDKSGLPSDRFSAERTGGSVSTLTIQRTQQEDSAVYLCASSLEGTSGSYEQYFGPGTRLTVT.

The chain carries TRBV11-2 and TRBJ2-5, with D tentatively TRBD2 (5 bases). The CDR3 consists of 13 residues. With 1 base removed from V and 13 bases from J, the gap between germline ends came to 16 bases. Germline V gene lookup returns CDR1 SGHAT and CDR2 FQNNGV. The CDR3 DNA is TGTGCCAGCAGCTTAGTGAGCGGAGGCTTCCTGTACTTC. Its protein is CASSLVSGGFLYF.

This sequence joins TRBV5-1 and TRBJ2-3, with D possibly matching TRBD1 (5 bases). Germline V CDR1 and CDR2: SGHRS, YFSETQ. The CDR3 is 14 residues long. Trimming shortened V by 4 bases and J by 5 bases, and 14 bases separated the two germline ends. The CDR3 protein is CASSPRGQGDTQYF. For the CDR3, the DNA is TGCGCCAGCAGCCCTCGTGGCCAGGGAGATACGCAGTATTTT.

This clone came up a few times. Other nucleotide sequences in the sample specify the same CDR3. DNA of the CDR3: TGCAGCGTCGGGGGACTAGCTGGTGGAGAGACCCAGTACTTC. Its protein product is CSVGGLAGGETQYF. The chain uses TRBV29-1 and TRBJ2-5, with 9 bases lining up with TRBD2. The CDR3 length is 14 residues. V dropped 6 bases and J dropped 4; count of bases not matched to a gene: 9. From germline, CDR1 is SQVTM and CDR2 ANQGSEA. The whole variable domain, remainder taken from reference TRBV29-1 and TRBJ2-5, is SAVISQKPSRDICQRGTSLTIQCQVDSQVTMMFWYRQQPGQSLTLIATANQGSEATYESGFVIDKFPISRPNLTFSTLTVSNMSPEDSSIYLCSVGGLAGGETQYFGPGTRLLVL.

The rearrangement joins TRBV2 to TRBJ1-5; 8 positions agree with TRBD1. The CDR3 is 14 amino acids. V shed 3 bases and J 4 bases; nucleotides not matched to a gene: 2. Germline V lookup: CDR1 SNHLY, CDR2 FYNNEI. The CDR3 DNA sequence: TGTGCCAGCAGTGAGAGACAGGGGAATCAGCCCCAGCATTTT. It translates to CASSERQGNQPQHF.

The chain joins TRBV5-4 to TRBJ2-1; 14 bases fit TRBD2. Losses at the gene ends were 5 bases for V and 8 bases for J; bases not matched to a gene: 12. The germline V gene has CDR1 SGHNT and CDR2 YYREEE (reference sequence). This CDR3 is 17 amino acids long. CDR3 amino acids: CASSSDGTSGSQHEQFF. The DNA of the CDR3 is TGTGCCAGCAGTTCAGATGGGACTAGCGGGAGCCAACATGAGCAGTTCTTC.

The sample holds a few counts of this clone. This sequence joins TRBV7-2 and TRBJ2-7; a possible D gene is TRBD1 (6 bases). The CDR3 extends over 14 amino acids. Deletions cut 4 bases from V and 0 bases from J, with 10 bases between. Germline CDR1 SGHTA, CDR2 FQGNSA. CDR3 DNA: TGTGCCAGCAGCTATAGGGGGTCCTCCTACGAGCAGTACTTC. Translating gives CASSYRGSSYEQYF.

The genes are TRBV4-3 and TRBJ2-7; 8 positions agree with TRBD2. The junction had 10 bases not matched to a gene; V was cut back by 4 bases and J by 2 bases. The germline gives CDR1 LGHNA, CDR2 YSLEER. The CDR3 extends over 16 amino acids. The CDR3 sequence is CASSPTLGTRAYEQYF. The DNA for the CDR3 is TGCGCCAGCAGCCCCACCTTGGGGACTAGAGCCTACGAGCAGTACTTC.

This sequence joins TRBV5-1 and TRBJ2-1; D tentatively reads TRBD1 or TRBD2 (5 bases each). The CDR3 loop spans 16 amino acids. Germline V CDR1 and CDR2: SGHRS, YFSETQ. V shed 0 bases and J shed 4 bases, with 14 bases lying between them. CDR3 sequence: CASSLVARGWYNEQFF. The CDR3 DNA follows: TGCGCCAGCAGCTTGGTTGCGAGGGGCTGGTACAATGAGCAGTTCTTC.